This TCR beta chain was sequenced for a study of cytomegalovirus exposure and HLA in healthy donors. Looking at the study overall: Early release data held tens of millions of unique TCRs from HLA-typed donors. Of the donors genotyped, several hundred in all, around 76% fell in the Caucasian-associated ancestry cluster.

CDR1 and CDR2 from the germline V gene are SGHAT and FQNNGV. CDR3 length: 19 residues. The V segment lost 0 bases and the J segment 0 bases; nucleotides outside the gene matches: 10. Findings and limits, study-wide: More clonal expansion characterized HLA-associated TCR beta chains than equally common others in a later analysis. Among the sequence variants, a highly shared cluster was likely an artifact of sequencing.

Primers: 60 Vbeta forward and 13 Jbeta reverse. Only in-frame clones appear in the TCRdb table, and some are missing; sequencing was by immunoSEQ multiplex PCR. Of some 120,000 clones detected, 79% appear once; the ten largest clones hold 2% to 2.5%. This clone was seen only once. What it binds is not known. The specimen sequenced was PBMCs. This chain connects TRBV11-2 to TRBJ1-3, with 8 positions matching TRBD1. The origin of this receptor is a man younger than 35 in good health and CMV-seronegative. Written as DNA, the CDR3 is TGTGCCAGCAGCTTAGACCTGGTGGGACAGGAGGACTCTGGAAACACCATATATTTT. Its translation: CASSLDLVGQEDSGNTIYF.